This T cell receptor beta chain was sequenced for a study of blood T cell repertoires in COVID-19 (dated by TCRdb to 2020 to 2021). Context from the whole study: Samples from collaborators originated in the United States, Italy and Spain and spanned both the acute and convalescent phases of COVID-19. The sample metadata nearly always contained a de-identified subject ID, COVID-19 status, age in years and sex. HLA class I and class II types, where available, came from metadata supplied by the sample provider rather than from assay-based typing. Subjects who had been exposed to COVID-19, were actively infected with it, or had recovered from it provided the deeply sampled blood TCRbeta repertoires that made up the dataset. The material from the prospective study consisted of cDNA or gDNA derived from T cells, B-cell-depleted T cells, or PBMCs. A freely available public database, intended as a resource for researchers studying the immune response to SARS-CoV-2, is where the repertoires were released. The samples were drawn from two sources: the first 160 participants of the ongoing ImmuneRACE study, and 1,000 to 1,500 subjects contributed by 6 global collaborators. The study at large found these results: Clinical and demographic metadata were provided uncurated, with the amount varying by source and participant.

As concerns this clone: The antigen it recognizes is unknown. No qualities accompany the bases; no much larger clone lies one base away.

Whole blood was collected in K2EDTA tubes by collaborating institutions according to the institutions' own protocols. For TCRbeta analysis, collaborator samples were shipped as frozen whole blood, as isolated PBMCs, or as DNA extracted from either sample type. From the cysteine up to the phenylalanine, the CDR3 has a length of 13 residues. Only the CDR3 DNA is retained, 39 bases long and in frame from the first base. Sequences SNHLY (CDR1) and FYNNEI (CDR2) are obtained from the germline V gene. V is reduced by 6 bases and J by 2 bases, leaving a spacing of 11 bases between them. TCRbeta CDR3 regions were amplified from genomic DNA by means of the immunoSEQ Assay, a bias-controlled multiplex PCR. On the study's bioinformatics: The number of nucleated cells in each sample was estimated from the amplification of reference gene primers within the assay. To quantify the absolute abundance of each unique TCRbeta CDR3 rearrangement, sequence reads were collapsed and filtered. Productive Simpson clonality was computed per sample as the square root of Simpson's diversity index over productive rearrangements. TCRdb took this table from immuneACCESS and kept in-frame rearrangements with V and J called. Such tables lack part of the clones; where checked against another copy, unresolved V genes explain under half of the gap, and the rest is unexplained. V and J calls and clone size are copied from that table; D and trimming were computed from the DNA. This sample is represented by approximately 68,000 clones; around 87% of them were singletons. The ten largest clonotypes hold less than 8% of the sample.

The sequence came from a man in his forties or fifties with active COVID-19. The rearrangement joined TRBV2 to TRBJ2-7, and TRBD2 may be the D gene, going by 5 matching bases. Sample: peripheral blood. The DNA is TGTGCCAGCAGGTCTGACGGGACCTACGAGCAGTACTTC. This gives the protein CASRSDGTYEQYF.